The rows below give T cell receptor beta chains drawn from one sample of a study of regulatory T cells in long-lasting Graves disease. Each CDR3 protein gets one entry after TCRdb re-called the multiplex PCR reads with MiXCR. Of some 220,000 distinct CDR3 sequences in the sample, approximately 18% were seen once. Another study also made use of these data, one on T cells in Graves' hyperthyroidism and ophthalmopathy.

The material was peripheral blood mononuclear cells (PBMCs), obtained at new diagnosis, from a patient treated with antithyroid drugs. These receptors were collected from a woman aged 25 to 39 with Graves disease. CDR3s include the opening cysteine and the closing phenylalanine or tryptophan. The D gene is left open where the match is weak. Clone size is shown for a subset of rows, as once, few, many or a class of expanded clone.

d_call	clone_size	cdr3_length	v_call	j_call	cdr3_aa	cdr3_nt
.	many	13	TRBV27	TRBJ1-1	CASSLLAYTEAFF	TGTGCCAGCAGTTTATTAGCGTACACTGAAGCTTTCTTT
.	.	18	TRBV11-2	TRBJ1-4	CASSLDRGREGSYEKLFF	TGTGCCAGCAGCTTAGACAGGGGCCGAGAGGGATCGTATGAAAAACTGTTTTTT
.	many	14	TRBV10-3	TRBJ2-7	CAISESGGDNEQYF	TGTGCCATCAGTGAGAGCGGCGGGGACAACGAGCAGTACTTC
TRBD1	few	14	TRBV30	TRBJ2-2	CAWRGQGATGELFF	TGTGCCTGGAGGGGACAGGGAGCCACCGGGGAGCTGTTTTTT
TRBD2	many	16	TRBV5-1	TRBJ2-3	CASSLGAGASTDTQYF	TGTGCCAGCAGCCTGGGAGCGGGGGCTAGCACAGATACGCAGTATTTT
TRBD1	many	13	TRBV12-3/TRBV12-4	TRBJ1-3	CASRGGDRGGIYF	TGTGCCAGCAGAGGGGGGGACAGGGGGGGCATATATTTT
.	many	15	TRBV18	TRBJ1-2	CASSPKAVQVYGYTF	TGTGCCAGCTCACCAAAGGCCGTCCAGGTCTATGGCTACACCTTC
TRBD2	many	12	TRBV5-1	TRBJ2-7	CASMSGSAEQYF	TGCGCCAGCATGAGCGGGAGTGCCGAGCAGTACTTC
.	many	14	TRBV28	TRBJ2-3	CASSFVERTDTQYF	TGTGCCAGCAGTTTCGTGGAGAGGACAGATACGCAGTATTTT
TRBD1	few	14	TRBV6-2/TRBV6-3	TRBJ1-2	CASSGDSDPYGYTF	TGTGCCAGCAGCGGGGACAGCGATCCCTATGGCTACACCTTC
.	many	15	TRBV2	TRBJ1-5	CASSEWRTVNQPQHF	TGTGCCAGCAGTGAATGGCGTACGGTCAATCAGCCCCAGCATTTT
TRBD1	many	17	TRBV12-3/TRBV12-4	TRBJ2-1	CASSSVIGTGNYNEQFF	TGTGCCAGCAGTTCAGTCATCGGGACAGGGAATTACAATGAGCAGTTCTTC
.	few	16	TRBV18	TRBJ2-2	CASSPEGVAGTGELFF	TGTGCCAGCTCACCCGAAGGAGTAGCCGGCACCGGGGAGCTGTTTTTT
TRBD1	many	15	TRBV7-3	TRBJ2-1	CASSPGRTGSNEQFF	TGTGCCAGCAGCCCGGGAAGGACAGGGAGTAATGAGCAGTTCTTC
TRBD1	few	14	TRBV6-2/TRBV6-3	TRBJ2-7	CASREPGQFYEQYF	TGTGCCAGCAGAGAACCGGGACAGTTCTACGAGCAGTACTTC
TRBD2	.	16	TRBV13	TRBJ2-2	CASSPLGLAGGGELFF	TGTGCCAGCAGCCCGCTGGGACTAGCGGGAGGGGGGGAGCTGTTTTTT
.	many	12	TRBV19	TRBJ1-1	CASKDRNTEAFF	TGTGCCAGTAAAGACAGGAACACTGAAGCTTTCTTT
.	many	15	TRBV5-1	TRBJ2-3	CASSSFPGVADTQYF	TGCGCCAGCAGCTCGTTCCCCGGTGTGGCAGATACGCAGTATTTT
TRBD1	.	16	TRBV2	TRBJ1-5	CASSPMAGGTNQPQHF	TGTGCCAGCAGCCCGATGGCAGGGGGCACCAATCAGCCCCAGCATTTT
.	.	13	TRBV11-3	TRBJ2-3	CASSHPTGDTQYF	TGTGCCAGCAGCCACCCAACAGGAGATACGCAGTATTTT
.	many	12	TRBV24-1	TRBJ2-7	CATSQGSYEQYF	TGTGCCACCAGTCAGGGCTCCTACGAGCAGTACTTC
.	many	15	TRBV2	TRBJ1-5	CASSEAAGGNQPQHF	TGTGCCAGCAGTGAAGCTGCGGGGGGAAATCAGCCCCAGCATTTT
TRBD2	.	16	TRBV6-4	TRBJ2-2	CASSELAGGEAGELFF	TGTGCCAGCAGTGAATTGGCGGGGGGGGAGGCCGGGGAGCTGTTTTTT
.	many	15	TRBV7-2	TRBJ2-2	CASSIGTTNTGELFF	TGTGCCAGCAGCATCGGGACAACGAACACCGGGGAGCTGTTTTTT
TRBD1	many	16	TRBV6-5	TRBJ1-5	CASSSSDRGYNQPQHF	TGTGCCAGCAGTTCCTCGGACAGGGGGTACAATCAGCCCCAGCATTTT
.	.	14	TRBV5-5	TRBJ1-4	CASSRDKSNEKLFF	TGTGCCAGCAGCCGGGACAAGAGTAATGAAAAACTGTTTTTT
.	many	13	TRBV24-1	TRBJ1-1	CATSDLPHGEAFF	TGTGCCACCAGTGACTTGCCCCATGGGGAAGCTTTCTTT
TRBD2	many	16	TRBV11-2	TRBJ2-5	CASSPGTSGVWETQYF	TGTGCCAGCAGCCCCGGGACTAGCGGGGTCTGGGAGACCCAGTACTTC